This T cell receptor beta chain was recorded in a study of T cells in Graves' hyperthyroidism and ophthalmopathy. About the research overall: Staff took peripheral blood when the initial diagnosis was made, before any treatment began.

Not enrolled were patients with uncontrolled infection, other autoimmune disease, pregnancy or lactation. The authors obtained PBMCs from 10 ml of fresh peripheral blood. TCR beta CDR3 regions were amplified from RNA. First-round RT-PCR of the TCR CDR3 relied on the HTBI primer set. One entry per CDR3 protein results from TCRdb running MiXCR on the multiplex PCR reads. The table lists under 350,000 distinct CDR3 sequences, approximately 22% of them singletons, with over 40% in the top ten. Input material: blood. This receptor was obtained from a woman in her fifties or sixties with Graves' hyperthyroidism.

The CDR3 DNA reads TGTGCCTGGAGTCGGGGGAGTGATACGCAGTATTTT. Its translation is CAWSRGSDTQYF. The gene calls are TRBV30 and TRBJ2-3, with a tentative D call TRBD2 (6 bases). This CDR3 contains 12 residues. Trimming stripped 2 bases from V and 6 bases from J, with 9 bases between. CDR1 GTSNPN and CDR2 SVGIG come from the germline V gene (reference sequence).